The T cell receptor beta chain under discussion was sequenced for a study of cytomegalovirus exposure and HLA in healthy donors (dated 2017 in TCRdb). For the study in its entirety: According to an earlier analysis of several hundred of the donors, 150 million to 200 million T cells yielded 100 million or so unique TCR beta sequences and about 280 Gb of sequence data. High-throughput TCR immunosequencing, statistical association of individual TCRs with disease status, and machine learning were combined to predict cytomegalovirus infection status. All discovery cohort repertoires had been generated using a single sequencing platform. The study aimed to test whether signatures of past pathogen exposure could be identified by cataloging public T cell receptors. In an earlier analysis of a few hundred of the donors, high-throughput TCR beta sequencing was used to judge whether each TCR beta V gene segment behaved as functional or pseudogenic. The genetic ancestry cluster associated with self-reported Caucasian donors included 65% to 90% of the approximately 410 genotyped donors. The T cell repertoires of around 670 subjects were profiled by immunosequencing and related to cytomegalovirus serostatus. Besides the first cohort of more than 650 subjects, a separate validation cohort made up of roughly 130 different subjects was used. Typing coverage differed by locus: A, B, C, DRB1 and DQB1 were typed in about 620-630 donors, DQA1 in about 560, DPA1 in 600 to 610, and DPB1 in just under 490. Among 300 to 500 genotyped donors of the cohort, an average of around 250,000 unique TCR beta nucleotide sequences was sequenced per donor, of which about 19% were non-productive. Donor age, sex, ethnicity and CMV serostatus were collected together with the repertoire data. A later analysis re-examined previously published TCR beta repertoires from several hundred donors and added high-resolution HLA genotyping to investigate patterns of TCR occurrence. Rather than drawing on any new phenotypic data, the later analysis identified candidate immune exposures from TCR beta sequences and the way those sequences occurred across donors. An early release covering 550 to 650 HLA-typed donors comprised approximately 290 gigabases of sequencing data and about 90 million unique TCR sequences. HLA typing included class I and class II loci at four-digit resolution. Five DR-DQ haplotypes were handled as single units for association and clustering because linkage in the cohort was strong. A later genetic analysis used genome-wide SNP genotypes for about 55% of the 666 donors, treating that subset as a discovery cohort.

Preparation of the library involved the immunoSEQ multiplex PCR assay. A mixture of 60 forward primers for TCR Vbeta segments and 13 reverse primers for TCR Jbeta segments was used in the multiplex PCR. The CDR3 region of rearranged TCR beta genes was amplified from genomic DNA with a multiplex PCR assay. The amplified TCR beta libraries were sequenced on the Illumina HiSeq System as 87-base-pair reads. As for the original processing: A later analysis tallied 80 million to 95 million unique TCR beta chains across the 700 or so repertoires, and roughly 11 million of those chains were shared by two or more donors. To remove PCR and sequencing errors, raw reads were error-corrected and collapsed into unique sequences using a nearest-neighbor algorithm that merged closely related sequences. Alignment of CDR3 sequences to IMGT reference sequences was used to assign V, D and J gene segments. For a sequence to be retained, a match of at least six nucleotides was required to both a V gene segment and a J gene segment. Rearrangements were called productive when the CDR3 lacked stop codons and stayed in frame with V and J; all others were non-productive. CDR3 was defined by IMGT convention, running from the second conserved V-encoded cysteine to the conserved J-encoded phenylalanine. In an earlier analysis of some 550 of the donors, sequences lacking an unambiguous match to a single V gene segment were excluded. In an earlier analysis of 587 of the donors, V segments were called functional above 56.7% productive rearrangements and were called segregating when the between-donor standard deviation exceeded 5%. A statistical classification framework was developed to diagnose cytomegalovirus status using the catalog of TCR beta chain sequences. V and J gene assignment, in a later analysis, came from comparing TCR nucleotide sequences with IMGT/GENE-DB human TR gene sequences. In a later analysis, CDR3 sequences and most-parsimonious VDJ recombination scenarios were assigned using the TCRdist pipeline. In a later analysis, each TCR beta chain was defined by its CDR3 amino acid sequence together with its V-gene family, and reads without a unique V-gene family were excluded. As a way to deal with suspected cross-contamination and a sequencing artifact, a later analysis dropped over 550 nucleotide sequences that were highly shared and had low generation probability. A later analysis calculated a clonal expansion index for each public chain from normalized within-repertoire ranks of inferred template counts. In a later analysis, generation probabilities were computed using a VDJ recombination model fitted to out-of-frame rearrangements, and the results were checked against IGoR. In a later analysis, hypergeometric tests were used to score TCR-TCR, TCR-HLA and TCR-CMV co-occurrence, with a repertoire-size bias correction applied to TCR pairs. In a later analysis, false discovery rates were estimated by permuting HLA or CMV assignments 20 times. In a later analysis, co-occurring TCRs were grouped using DBSCAN, with TCRdist sequence similarity added in when clustering inside HLA-allele-positive subsets. Repertoires with fewer than 30,000 or more than 120,000 public chains, plus five repertoires with anomalous nucleotide sharing, were excluded from co-occurrence clustering. TCRdb took over this immuneACCESS table, retaining in-frame rearrangements with V and J assigned. Such tables are incomplete; in checked studies, under half of the missing clones stem from an unresolved V gene, and the remainder is unexplained. V and J calls and clone size follow that table, whereas D and trimming were derived from the DNA. The sample yields about 220,000 clones; 65% to 85% were counted once. The ten biggest clones cover approximately 0.71% of the sample.

The cohort was made up of approximately 670 healthy bone marrow donors. Cohort members were all nominally healthy when sampled, although unrecorded immune exposures were likely present. The donor tested CMV seronegative, placing the donor among the 350 or so seronegative members of the cohort. Each donor provided a peripheral blood sample, and peripheral blood mononuclear cells were used for TCR beta sequencing. The Qiagen DNeasy Blood Extraction Kit was used to extract genomic DNA from the blood cell samples. Turning to this clone: Its antigen has not been determined. One end of the junction is discordant with germline, which a read error may explain.

The paper's findings and limits, for the study overall: For the cohort, immune exposure information was limited to CMV serostatus. In a later analysis, HLA-associated TCR beta chains were found to be more clonally expanded and to have lower generation probabilities than equally common non-associated chains. A cluster of highly shared sequence variants was judged likely to be a technical artifact of the sequencing pipeline. Linkage disequilibrium might explain the correlated functional status among segregating V segments, but an unknown experimental factor could not be excluded. In both the original and validation cohorts, the classifier was reported to diagnose cytomegalovirus status with high specificity and sensitivity. In a later genetic analysis, fewer N-insertions in productive TCRs were reported among donors in an Asian-associated ancestry cluster than the roughly 640-donor mean. The cohort was sequenced for TCR beta chains only, and without alpha or paired-chain data the features that could be detected were limited. According to a later analysis, TCR association rates differed among HLA loci, with DRB1 alleles showing the most associated TCRs and HLA-C alleles showing the fewest. In a later genetic analysis, a missense DCLRE1C variant was associated with V-gene and J-gene trimming of TCR beta chains, and the association was replicated in an independent cohort. Roughly uniform sequencing depth across donors was assumed in presence/absence analyses, although this assumption may not hold. Specific HLA alleles were associated with 15,000 to 20,000 TCR beta sequences at a false discovery rate of 0.05 in a later analysis. A later analysis found that most CMV-associated TCR beta chains appeared HLA-restricted, with HLA associations seemingly driven largely by CMV exposure. A further reported finding was that TCR beta sequences accurately predicted the HLA-A and HLA-B alleles for most subjects in the first cohort. Because counts were too low, about 18 rarely observed V segments, including chromosome 9 orphons, were left out of the earlier analysis of about 500 of the donors. While some public TCRs were present in many individuals, most TCR sequences turned up only very rarely across donors. Strong co-occurrence of HLA alleles, especially DR and DQ, made assigning TCR associations to individual alleles difficult. HLA typing was unavailable for some donors at each locus, so association tests used only the typed subset. The authors suggested that the approach could potentially be extended to other disease states and immunological phenotypes. An earlier analysis of several hundred of the donors showed that most TCR beta V segments appeared in productive rearrangements either about 87% or about 30% of the time, which broadly matched IMGT annotations. A few of the identified cytomegalovirus-associated TCR beta chains were confirmed in vitro to be specific for cytomegalovirus antigens. In the study, approximately 150 TCR beta chains were listed as associated with cytomegalovirus. Several of the top co-occurrence clusters appeared to be linked to parvovirus B19, influenza, CMV and Epstein-Barr virus, according to a later analysis.

The material sequenced was PBMCs. This receptor was identified in a boy aged 2-9 years in good health and CMV-seronegative.

The CDR3: CASTQGLVGRNDQYF. At the DNA level, the sequence is TGTGCCAGCACTCAGGGACTAGTTGGCCGCAACGACCAGTACTTC. This chain joins TRBV6-5 to TRBJ2-7; 8 middle bases align to TRBD2. The CDR1 and CDR2 encoded by the germline V gene are MNHEY and SVGAGI. CDR3 length: 15 amino acids, cysteine to phenylalanine. Only the CDR3 portion is preserved as DNA: 45 bases, with reading frame beginning at the first base.